A selection of T cell receptor beta chains follows, all from one sample in a study of cytomegalovirus exposure and HLA in healthy donors. The protocol was immunoSEQ multiplex PCR, while the TCRdb copy is restricted to in-frame clones and leaves out a portion. Of around 180,000 clones in the sample, 70% to 90% are singletons; the top ten hold 1.5% to 2%. The sequencing input was PBMCs. The receptors were sampled from a woman aged 18-29 years in good health and CMV-seronegative. The CDR3 runs from the conserved cysteine through the conserved F or W. Each record gives: D gene, V gene, clone size, J gene, CDR3 DNA, CDR3 protein. A D gene is named only where the DNA matches it firmly. Rows give clone size only sometimes, using once, few, many, or a class for an expanded clone.

NA	TRBV6-1	NA	TRBJ2-7	TGTGCCAGCAGCGGGACTCCTGCAGAGCAGTACTTC	CASSGTPAEQYF
TRBD1	TRBV6-5	NA	TRBJ2-1	TGTGCCAGCAGTCCCGGACAGGGGTCTTACAATGAGCAGTTCTTC	CASSPGQGSYNEQFF
NA	TRBV30	NA	TRBJ1-1	TGTGCCCTGGAAGAGGGGAACACTGAAGCTTTCTTT	CALEEGNTEAFF
TRBD1	TRBV7-2	once	TRBJ1-4	TGTGCCAGCAGCTTAGGACAGGGTTTTGAAAAACTGTTTTTT	CASSLGQGFEKLFF
TRBD1	TRBV28	NA	TRBJ1-1	TGTGCCAGCAGTTACCAGGGGGCGCGGGGCACTGAAGCTTTCTTT	CASSYQGARGTEAFF
TRBD1	TRBV6-6	NA	TRBJ2-1	TGTGCCAGCAGTTTGACAGGGGAGCAGTTCTTC	CASSLTGEQFF
NA	TRBV18	NA	TRBJ2-7	TGTGCCAGCTCACCACAGGCCCCGGAGAAGCAGTACTTC	CASSPQAPEKQYF
TRBD1	TRBV2	NA	TRBJ2-1	TGTGCCAGCGGACGGGACAGGGGGCACAATGAGCAGTTCTTC	CASGRDRGHNEQFF
NA	TRBV6-1	NA	TRBJ2-7	TGTGCCAGCAGCCAACAGCCGGCCCTCTCCTACGAGCAGTACTTC	CASSQQPALSYEQYF
NA	TRBV18	NA	TRBJ1-1	TGTGCCAGCTCACCGCGCTACACTGAAGCTTTCTTT	CASSPRYTEAFF
TRBD2	TRBV7-7	NA	TRBJ2-5	TGTGCTAGCACCCTCACGACTAGCGGGGTGCCCGAACAGTACTTC	CASTLTTSGVPEQYF
TRBD2	TRBV4-2	NA	TRBJ2-5	TGTGCCAGCAGCCTCAGTGGGACTAAAGATGAGACCCAGTACTTC	CASSLSGTKDETQYF
NA	TRBV18	NA	TRBJ1-1	TGTGCCAGCTCACTAATTCTCGCCTCCCACAGTGACGTACCTTATAGGGGGACTGAAGCTTTCTTT	CASSLILASHSDVPYRGTEAFF
NA	TRBV7-2	NA	TRBJ1-5	TGTGCCAGCAGCTTTACAACGGGGGGCAATCAGCCCCAGCATTTT	CASSFTTGGNQPQHF
TRBD1	TRBV4-1	NA	TRBJ2-3	TGCGCCAGCAGCCTTAGGGGGCGAGATTTGGATACGCAGTATTTT	CASSLRGRDLDTQYF
TRBD2	TRBV7-6	NA	TRBJ2-2	TGTGCCATCCAGATGCGGGGGAACGCCGGGGAGCTGTTTTTT	CAIQMRGNAGELFF
NA	TRBV29-1	NA	TRBJ2-1	TGCAGCGCTGGAGGAGACTACTCTTCGAGCTCCTACAATGAGCAGTTCTTC	CSAGGDYSSSSYNEQFF
NA	TRBV19	NA	TRBJ1-5	TGTGCCAGTAGTAGAGGATGGGGCAATCAGCCCCAGCATTTT	CASSRGWGNQPQHF
TRBD2	TRBV5-1	NA	TRBJ2-2	TGCGCCAGCAGCTTACAGCGGGAGGGCCGGTCCGGGGAGCTGTTTTTT	CASSLQREGRSGELFF
TRBD1	TRBV29-1	NA	TRBJ1-2	TGCAGCGCCACTACAGGGGGTGGCTACACCTTC	CSATTGGGYTF
NA	TRBV28	NA	TRBJ1-4	TGTGCCAGCAGTCCCGGTGAAAAACTGTTTTTT	CASSPGEKLFF
TRBD1	TRBV5-1	NA	TRBJ1-1	TGCGCCAGCAGCTTGGGACAGGGAGGTACTGAAGCTTTCTTT	CASSLGQGGTEAFF
NA	TRBV29-1	once	TRBJ1-2	TGCAGCGTGAAGGGCAGGGGTGGTCATGGCTACACCTTC	CSVKGRGGHGYTF
NA	TRBV7-2	NA	TRBJ1-4	TGTGCCAGCAGCACAACCGGTGGACTCAATGAAAAACTGTTTTTT	CASSTTGGLNEKLFF
TRBD2	TRBV27	NA	TRBJ2-7	TGTGCCAGCAGTTTATCGCCTAGCGGGACCTACGAGCAGTACTTC	CASSLSPSGTYEQYF
NA	TRBV27	NA	TRBJ1-2	TGTGCCAGCAGTTATACAGGGAGGGGGGATTGGGGTGGCTACACCTTC	CASSYTGRGDWGGYTF
NA	TRBV2	NA	TRBJ1-2	TGTGCCAGCGGGCGCATTCGGGGGGCATCAACGAGGGGCTACCCCTTC	CASGRIRGASTRGYPF
TRBD2	TRBV4-3	NA	TRBJ2-7	TGCGCCAGCAGCCAAGGCGAACGAACGGGAGGCGGCTTCGAGCAGTACTTC	CASSQGERTGGGFEQYF
TRBD1	TRBV6-1	NA	TRBJ2-3	TGTGCCAGCACCAAGGACAGGGTCACAGATACGCAGTATTTT	CASTKDRVTDTQYF
NA	TRBV7-6	NA	TRBJ2-1	TGTGCCAGCAGCTTAGTTGGGCTCCTTAGCTCCTACAATGAGCAGTTCTTC	CASSLVGLLSSYNEQFF
NA	TRBV7-8	NA	TRBJ1-1	TGTGCCAGCAGCTTAGTGACACGGGCGGGCACTGAAGCTTTCTTT	CASSLVTRAGTEAFF
NA	TRBV28	NA	TRBJ2-7	TGTGCCAGCAGTTGGAGCTCCTACGAGCAGTACTTC	CASSWSSYEQYF
NA	TRBV6-1	NA	TRBJ2-5	TGTGCCAGCAGATTAAGCGCTTCCGGGGCCCAGTACTTC	CASRLSASGAQYF
TRBD1	TRBV19	NA	TRBJ2-1	TGTGCCAGCAGTATAGATGGGGGGACAGGGGGTTACAATGAGCAGTTCTTC	CASSIDGGTGGYNEQFF
TRBD1	TRBV4-2	once	TRBJ1-2	TGTGCCAGCAGCCAAGACTGGGACAGAACCTATGGCTACACCTTC	CASSQDWDRTYGYTF
NA	TRBV11-2	once	TRBJ1-2	TGTGCCAGCAGCTTAGATGAGGGCCTCTATGGCTACACCTTC	CASSLDEGLYGYTF
TRBD1	TRBV11-2	NA	TRBJ1-6	TGTGCCAGCAGCTATGGACAGGGAGGTAATTCACCCCTCCACTTT	CASSYGQGGNSPLHF
NA	TRBV19	NA	TRBJ1-5	TGTGCCAGTAGACGACAGTTCAATCAGCCCCAGCATTTT	CASRRQFNQPQHF
TRBD1	TRBV7-9	NA	TRBJ2-7	TGTGCCAGCAGCGTTGCGGGACAGGGGGAGTCGTACTTC	CASSVAGQGESYF
TRBD1	TRBV12-5	NA	TRBJ1-5	TGTGCTAGTGGCGGGGGACAGACCCTCGGGTACCAGCCCCAGCATTTT	CASGGGQTLGYQPQHF
TRBD2	TRBV5-1	NA	TRBJ2-3	TGCGCCAGCAGCTTGGAGGGCGGGGGGGCGTCAGATACGCAGTATTTT	CASSLEGGGASDTQYF
NA	TRBV11-1	NA	TRBJ1-1	TGTGCCAGCAGCTTAGCCCGGGACACTGAAGCTTTCTTT	CASSLARDTEAFF
TRBD2	TRBV9	NA	TRBJ2-7	TGTGCCAGCAGCGTAGGACTAGCGGGAGGACCGTACGAGCAGTACTTC	CASSVGLAGGPYEQYF
NA	TRBV27	NA	TRBJ2-7	TGTGCCAGCAGTTCCTGGCACCTCGGGGGCGAGCAGTACTTC	CASSSWHLGGEQYF
TRBD1	TRBV11-1	NA	TRBJ2-7	TGTGCCAGCAGCTTACGGCGACAGGGGTTGGTCGAGCAGTACTTC	CASSLRRQGLVEQYF
NA	TRBV6-5	NA	TRBJ2-3	TGTGCCAGCAGTCCAGCGGATGCTAGCACAGATACGCAGTATTTT	CASSPADASTDTQYF
NA	TRBV29-1	NA	TRBJ2-3	TGCAGCGTCAGGGTTACCCTCACAGATACGCAGTATTTT	CSVRVTLTDTQYF
TRBD1	TRBV7-6	NA	TRBJ2-7	TGTGCCAGCAGCTCGGGACAGGGGCCATCCTACGAGCAGTACTTC	CASSSGQGPSYEQYF
NA	TRBV15	NA	TRBJ2-1	TGTGCCACCAGCAGAGATAGGAGACCCATCGCCTACAATGAGCAGTTCTTC	CATSRDRRPIAYNEQFF
NA	TRBV11-1	NA	TRBJ1-2	TGTGCCAGCAGCCCCAGGGTGTCGGACTATGGCTACACCTTC	CASSPRVSDYGYTF
TRBD2	TRBV19	NA	TRBJ2-1	TGTGCCAGTAGTACTGGACTAGCACGGGAGCAGTTCTTC	CASSTGLAREQFF
TRBD1	TRBV11-3	NA	TRBJ2-4	TGTGCCAGCAGCCCGCGGACAGGCGCCTCCAAAAACATTCAGTACTTC	CASSPRTGASKNIQYF
NA	TRBV5-4	NA	TRBJ2-5	TGTGCCAGCAGCTTGGTGGACAGTCAGGAGACCCAGTACTTC	CASSLVDSQETQYF
NA	TRBV5-6	NA	TRBJ2-7	TGTGCCAGCAGCTTTCGAGGGAGGAGCTACGAGCAGTACTTC	CASSFRGRSYEQYF